This T cell receptor beta chain was recorded in a study of control samples from healthy donors and cancer patients. Germline V gene data show CDR1 as GTSNPN and CDR2 as SVGIG (reference sequence). This CDR3 is built from 14 residues. V shed 2 bases and J 0 bases; nucleotides not matched to a gene: 2. Libraries were prepared by immunoSEQ multiplex PCR; TCRdb keeps only in-frame clonotypes and omits some of them. Seen here are more than 45,000 clones, less than 95% observed once, and the top ten hold 0.8% to 1%. Sequences were obtained from PBMCs. This sequence was found in a man aged 25 to 40 with colorectal cancer. The chain carries TRBV30 and TRBJ1-1; 8 bases line up with TRBD1. CDR3 loop: CAWSQGAMNTEAFF. The CDR3 DNA sequence: TGTGCCTGGAGTCAGGGGGCCATGAACACTGAAGCTTTCTTT.